This T cell receptor (delta chain) was obtained from a study of γδ T cells in repeated Plasmodium falciparum infection (dated by TCRdb to the early 2020s). Regarding the complete study: In the natural-infection arm, Malian children exposed to intense seasonal malaria transmission were enrolled and compared against age and gender matched Australian children. Five malaria-naive U.S. adults underwent four controlled human malaria infections by bites from P. falciparum NF54-infected Anopheles stephensi mosquitoes over 644 days. Malian gammadelta TCR repertoires were analysed cross-sectionally during no-transmission periods and longitudinally across acute febrile malaria episodes. Using both natural infection in Mali and controlled human malaria infection, the study looked at the way repeated Plasmodium falciparum infection shapes the human gammadelta T cell repertoire. Samples from controlled-infection subjects were taken at baseline, right before selected infections, and 21 days after each infection. Broad study findings and their caveats: In Vdelta2-negative gammadelta TCR repertoires, which were largely Vdelta1+, repeated controlled infections appeared to drive waves of new clonotype selection. Compared with Australian children, Malian children appeared to have Vdelta2-negative gammadelta TCR repertoires that were more clonally expanded, less diverse and less shared. Generalizability was limited because the Malian cohort was drawn from a small rural village of predominantly one ethnic group. Across time and infection, the Vgamma9/Vdelta2+ TCR repertoires showed a highly stable polyclonal makeup, with many TCRgamma sequences overlapping between individuals. Analysis of inter-individual variability in gammadelta T cell responses was limited by the small size of the controlled-infection cohort.

Vgamma9/Vdelta2+ and Vdelta2-negative gammadelta T cell populations were flow-sorted from peripheral blood mononuclear cells for bulk TCR repertoire analysis. The library was generated by multiplex PCR. The run used an Illumina MiSeq. From each sorted gammadelta T cell sample, both TCR gamma (TRG) and TCR delta (TRD) chains were sequenced. The study's processing was this. The repertoire analyses used clonotype tree plots, the accumulated frequency of the top 20 clonotypes, and diversity index (DI) and D75 metrics. TCRdb recomputed clones from the public reads with CATT; identical DNA rows were then combined. Clone size and V and J calls follow TCRdb, not the original study. The sample has around 49,000 delta-chain clones on record, about 1.9% of them singletons. The ten largest make up about 24% of the sample. The CDR3 contains 20 residues, cysteine and phenylalanine counted. This entry keeps only the CDR3 DNA: 60 bases, framed from base 1. Per the germline V gene, GEAIGNYY is the CDR1 and EKD is the CDR2.

There are a few counts of this clone. Its antigen remains unidentified. Given a far larger clone just one base away, this is likely a sequencing read error. This sample includes further DNA sequences coding for the same CDR3. The chain employs TRDV2 and TRDJ1, with TRDD3 matching 13 junction bases. The J gene, not given by TCRdb, was assigned here from a germline match of the nucleotide sequence. The clonotype originates from a pool of human donors (malaria-infected and uninfected, not separated). Specimen: gamma-delta T cells from blood. CDR3 reads: CACDTLQLGDTDSYTDKLIF. The bases are TGTGCCTGTGACACCCTCCAACTGGGGGATACGGATTCGTACACAGATAAACTCATCTTT.